This TCR beta chain was identified in a study of siplizumab effects on memory and regulatory T cells. Per sample, 80,000 to 100,000 TCR templates underwent assay. Assay: immunoSEQ multiplex PCR; the TCRdb copy retains only in-frame clones and omits some. In the table there are about 69,000 clones, 80% to 90% of which are singletons. General study findings and limits: There appeared to be greater diversity in naive T cells than in memory cells, and naive T cells seemed major contributors to the alloresponse. Under siplizumab, alloreactive sequences traced to unstimulated CD4+ memory cells were significantly reduced.

This clone was found once. Its antigen is unknown. The CDR3 runs 11 residues. V dropped 1 base and J dropped 5 bases, with 2 bases sitting between them. Per germline, CDR1 MGHDK and CDR2 SYGVNS. The chain links TRBV25-1 to TRBJ2-5; D not certain. Sequenced: Tregs sorted from blood. This clonotype was obtained from a human donor in good health. The DNA for the CDR3 is TGTGCCAGCAGTGAATGGGAGACCCAGTACTTC. It codes for CASSEWETQYF.